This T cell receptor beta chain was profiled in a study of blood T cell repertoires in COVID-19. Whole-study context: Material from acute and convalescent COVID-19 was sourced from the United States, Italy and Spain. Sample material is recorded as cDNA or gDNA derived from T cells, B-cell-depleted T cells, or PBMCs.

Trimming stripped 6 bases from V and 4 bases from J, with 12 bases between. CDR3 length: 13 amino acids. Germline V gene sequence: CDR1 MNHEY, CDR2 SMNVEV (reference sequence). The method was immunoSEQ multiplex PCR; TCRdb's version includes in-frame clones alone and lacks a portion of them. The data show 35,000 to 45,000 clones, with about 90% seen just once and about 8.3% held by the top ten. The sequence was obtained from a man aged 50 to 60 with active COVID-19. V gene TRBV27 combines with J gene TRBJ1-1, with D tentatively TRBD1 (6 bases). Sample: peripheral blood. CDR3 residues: CASRHRETTEAFF. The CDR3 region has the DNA TGTGCCAGCAGGCACAGGGAAACCACTGAAGCTTTCTTT.